This is a list of T cell receptor beta chains from one sample in a study of T cell responses to AZD1222 COVID-19 vaccine. TCRdb's table, derived via immunoSEQ multiplex PCR, lists solely in-frame clones and lacks some. The sample lists about 120,000 clones, roughly nine tenths occurring once. Sequences were derived from peripheral blood, sampled on day 0 of AZD1222 vaccination. The origin of the receptors is an adult in good health. The CDR3 runs from the conserved cysteine through the conserved F or W. A D gene is named only where the DNA matches it firmly. Size is stated for part of the rows, as once, few or many counts, or as a class when the clone is expanded.

abundance	v_gene	j_gene	d_gene	CDR3aa	CDR3nt
once	TRBV6-4	TRBJ2-4	TRBD2	CASLKLAGELAKNIQYF	TGTGCCAGCCTCAAACTAGCGGGGGAATTAGCCAAAAACATTCAGTACTTC
few	TRBV15	TRBJ2-7	NA	CATSRGGTAKNEQYF	TGTGCCACCAGCAGAGGGGGGACGGCCAAGAACGAGCAGTACTTC
NA	TRBV27	TRBJ2-2	NA	CASSARGGTGELFF	TGTGCCAGCAGTGCACGGGGCGGGACCGGGGAGCTGTTTTTT
NA	TRBV3-1/TRBV3-2	TRBJ1-5	TRBD1	CASSQGSGGSPQHF	TGTGCCAGCAGCCAAGGATCAGGGGGCAGCCCCCAGCATTTT
NA	TRBV5-1	TRBJ2-7	NA	CASSWGDDLSSYEQYF	TGCGCCAGCAGCTGGGGGGACGATTTGAGCTCCTACGAGCAGTACTTC
NA	TRBV5-4	TRBJ2-7	NA	CASTTASSYEQYF	TGTGCCAGTACTACAGCCTCCTCCTACGAGCAGTACTTC
NA	TRBV11-2	TRBJ1-4	NA	CASSSFGGHANEKLFF	TGTGCCAGCAGCTCTTTCGGGGGGCACGCTAATGAAAAACTGTTTTTT
NA	TRBV4-3	TRBJ1-1	TRBD1	CASSQDRVDREAFF	TGCGCCAGCAGCCAAGATAGAGTGGACAGGGAAGCTTTCTTT
few	TRBV6-5	TRBJ1-6	NA	CASRYGGNNSPLHF	TGTGCCAGCAGATACGGGGGGAATAATTCACCCCTCCACTTT
NA	TRBV30	TRBJ2-1	TRBD1	CAWSGTGVNEQFF	TGTGCCTGGAGTGGGACAGGGGTTAATGAGCAGTTCTTC
NA	TRBV3-1/TRBV3-2	TRBJ2-7	NA	CASSQDSWERGVSYEQYF	TGTGCCAGCAGCCAAGATTCGTGGGAGCGCGGGGTTTCCTACGAGCAGTACTTC
NA	TRBV5-1	TRBJ1-1	TRBD1	CASSFRTGDTEAFF	TGCGCCAGCAGCTTCCGGACAGGGGACACTGAAGCTTTCTTT
once	TRBV9	TRBJ1-2	NA	CASSVQSTGSYGYTF	TGTGCCAGCAGCGTGCAAAGTACAGGATCCTACGGCTACACCTTC
NA	TRBV5-8	TRBJ2-7	NA	CASSFAYEQYF	TGTGCCAGCAGCTTTGCCTACGAGCAGTACTTC
NA	TRBV9	TRBJ2-3	NA	CASSVEPSSRVTDTQYF	TGTGCCAGCAGCGTAGAGCCCTCGTCGCGGGTGACAGATACGCAGTATTTT
NA	TRBV19	TRBJ1-6	NA	CASSILQVLNNSPLHF	TGTGCCAGTAGTATTCTCCAGGTGTTGAATAATTCACCCCTCCACTTT
NA	TRBV19	TRBJ2-1	TRBD2	CASVSGGSDNEQFF	TGTGCCAGCGTTAGCGGGGGGTCCGACAATGAGCAGTTCTTC
NA	TRBV25-1	TRBJ1-2	TRBD1	CASSEPLGTAYGYTF	TGTGCCAGCAGTGAACCCCTCGGGACAGCCTATGGCTACACCTTC
NA	TRBV4-1	TRBJ2-7	NA	CASSQDLQAAYEQYF	TGCGCCAGCAGCCAAGATCTACAGGCTGCCTACGAGCAGTACTTC
NA	TRBV7-2	TRBJ2-1	TRBD1	CASSKWTGENEQFF	TGTGCCAGCAGCAAATGGACAGGAGAAAATGAGCAGTTCTTC
NA	TRBV4-3	TRBJ1-1	TRBD1	CASSQGTAAPMNTEAFF	TGCGCCAGCAGCCAGGGGACAGCTGCACCTATGAACACTGAAGCTTTCTTT
NA	TRBV3-1/TRBV3-2	TRBJ2-7	TRBD1	CASSQPDRGTYEQYF	TGTGCCAGCAGCCAACCGGACAGGGGAACCTACGAGCAGTACTTC
NA	TRBV5-1	TRBJ1-3	NA	CASSLSDLSSGNTIYF	TGCGCCAGCAGCTTGTCAGACCTCAGCTCTGGAAACACCATATATTTT
NA	TRBV9	TRBJ2-3	NA	CASSVGLDTQYF	TGTGCCAGCAGCGTAGGGCTGGATACGCAGTATTTT
NA	TRBV5-1	TRBJ2-5	TRBD1	CASSPGQGGGETQYF	TGCGCCAGCAGCCCGGGACAGGGTGGAGGGGAGACCCAGTACTTC
NA	TRBV6-2/TRBV6-3	TRBJ2-7	TRBD1	CASSGPGQGPIEQYF	TGTGCCAGCAGTGGGCCGGGACAGGGACCCATCGAGCAGTACTTC
NA	TRBV19	TRBJ1-3	NA	CASRPGLYSGNTIYF	TGTGCCAGTAGACCTGGGCTCTACTCTGGAAACACCATATATTTT
NA	TRBV7-2	TRBJ2-3	TRBD2	CASSSLAGGRTDTQYF	TGTGCCAGCAGCTCCCTAGCGGGGGGGCGCACAGATACGCAGTATTTT
few	TRBV2	TRBJ1-3	TRBD1	CALTGTGDRSSGNTIYF	TGTGCCCTAACCGGGACAGGGGATAGGAGCTCTGGAAACACCATATATTTT
NA	TRBV7-6	TRBJ2-1	TRBD2	CASSVPTSGYPSSYNEQFF	TGTGCCAGCAGCGTCCCGACTAGCGGCTACCCGAGCTCCTACAATGAGCAGTTCTTC